Sequencing of this TCR beta chain was carried out in a study of T cell changes during pregnancy in multiple sclerosis. The germline CDR1 and CDR2 sequences are ENHRY and SYGVKD. The CDR3 runs 13 residues. V gave up 8 bases and J gave up 1 base; unmatched junction bases: 5. The data were produced by immunoSEQ multiplex PCR, yet TCRdb's version contains in-frame clones alone and is incomplete. This table holds 14,000 to 15,000 clones, about 86% found once. Sequences were derived from CD8+ T cells from peripheral blood mononuclear cells, sampled in the first trimester of pregnancy. The gene calls are TRBV10-3 and TRBJ2-7; 7 bases agree with TRBD1. The sequence was obtained from a female donor with multiple sclerosis, enrolled in a pregnancy study. The CDR3, as DNA: TGTGCCATCTTAAGGGACAGTTCCTACGAGCAGTACTTC. Protein sequence: CAILRDSSYEQYF.